Following are 29 T cell receptor beta chains from one sample sequenced in a study of T-cell memory formation after mild COVID-19. TCRdb reanalysed the 5' RACE reads using MiXCR and keeps one entry per CDR3 protein. This table has roughly 99,000 distinct CDR3 sequences, 13% to 15% appearing once. The sequencing sample was made of PBMCs or a T cell subset sorted from them (not recorded which). These receptors all come from a man younger than 35 who had mild COVID-19 (a few samples of this study predate the infection). Cell type and time point are not known.

This clonotype was counted only a few times. The V and J genes are TRBV4-1 and TRBJ2-2; possible D gene TRBD1, 6 bases. Germline V gives CDR1 MGHRA, CDR2 YSYEKL. V was pared by 4 bases and J by 0 bases, with 9 bases between. CDR3 length: 15 amino acids. CDR3 bases: TGCGCCAGCAGCCCCCGGACAGCGAACACCGGGGAGCTGTTTTTT. It is translated as CASSPRTANTGELFF.

Ten or more counts support this clonotype. The rearrangement links TRBV5-1 to TRBJ2-3; 7 bases are a match to TRBD1. Germline loops: CDR1 SGHRS, CDR2 YFSETQ. With 5 bases clipped from V and 4 bases from J, the junction kept 10 bases outside the gene matches. The CDR3 runs to 15 residues. The CDR3 DNA reads as TGCGCCAGCAGTTGGCGACAGGGCGAGGCAGATACGCAGTATTTT. This encodes CASSWRQGEADTQYF. Combining the CDR3 with reference TRBV5-1 and TRBJ2-3 gives the whole variable domain KAGVTQTPRYLIKTRGQQVTLSCSPISGHRSVSWYQQTPGQGLQFLFEYFSETQRNKGNFPGRFSGRQFSNSRSEMNVSTLELGDSALYLCASSWRQGEADTQYFGPGTRLTVL.

J is TRBJ2-1 and V is TRBV20-1; D is unresolved. The germline V and J ends were trimmed by 0 bases and 10 bases, with 16 bases remaining between them. Germline V gene data show CDR1 as DFQATT and CDR2 as SNEGSKA (reference sequence). The CDR3 runs 14 residues. As DNA, the CDR3 is TGCAGTGCTAGAGAACGGGCCTCTCCCCAGGAGCAGTTCTTC. It is translated as CSARERASPQEQFF.

Note on this clonotype: A junction end diverges from the germline sequence, so it may reflect a read error. V is TRBV7-3 and J is TRBJ2-1, with 13 bases that match TRBD2. The CDR3 consists of 14 residues. Germline V CDR1 and CDR2: SGHTA, FQGTGA. The CDR3: CGSSLLAGGDEQFF. The CDR3 coding sequence is TGTGGCAGCAGCTTACTAGCGGGGGGGGATGAGCAGTTCTTC.

The chain couples TRBV3-2 to TRBJ1-1; the DNA was not used to check the table's D call, TRBD1. TRBV3-2 is a documented pseudogene. The CDR3 runs to 16 residues. The CDR3 region is CASSQDFQGAWTEAFF. As DNA, the CDR3 is TGTGCCAGCAGCCAAGACTTTCAGGGGGCTTGGACTGAAGCTTTCTTT.

There are many counts of this clonotype. The chain is built from TRBV3-1 and TRBJ2-2; 8 bases align to TRBD1. Per germline, CDR1 LGHDT and CDR2 YNNKEL (reference sequence). The ends lost 5 bases at V and 5 bases at J; junction bases unmatched: 10. The CDR3 consists of 16 residues. CDR3 residues: CASSDSTGGWTGELFF. Written as DNA, the CDR3 is TGTGCCAGCAGCGACTCTACAGGGGGTTGGACCGGGGAGCTGTTTTTT.

This chain joins TRBV10-3 and TRBJ2-7; tentative D call: TRBD2 (5 bases). Germline V gives CDR1 ENHRY, CDR2 SYGVKD. Trimming removed 10 bases from V and 0 bases from J, with 13 bases in between. The CDR3 is made up of 13 amino acids. This CDR3 is CATRTASSYEQYV. For the CDR3, the DNA is TGTGCCACGCGGACTGCGAGCTCCTACGAGCAGTACGTC.

In this sample, this clonotype turned up many times. The gene calls are TRBV5-6 and TRBJ2-7; either TRBD1 or TRBD2 may fit D (5 bases each). Germline CDR1 is SGHDT and CDR2 is YYEEEE. Trimming pared 4 bases from V and 0 bases from J, leaving 23 bases between. The CDR3 loop spans 18 amino acids. CDR3 coding DNA: TGTGCCAGCAGCCGGCTGACATTTGGGACGGTTAGCTCCTACGAGCAGTACTTC. Translated: CASSRLTFGTVSSYEQYF.

Only a few counts were recorded for this clonotype. The genes are TRBV23-1 and TRBJ2-7, with a tentative D call TRBD1 (6 bases). TRBV23-1 is an open reading frame, and its role is uncertain. V shed 0 bases and J shed 5 bases, with 8 bases lying between them. This CDR3 is 13 amino acids long. The CDR3: CASSQSRDNEQYF. The CDR3 nucleotides are TGCGCCAGCAGTCAATCCAGGGACAACGAGCAGTACTTC.

This chain uses TRBV27 with TRBJ2-2; perhaps TRBD2 as D (5 bases). This CDR3 is 17 amino acids long. Germline V lookup: CDR1 MNHEY, CDR2 SMNVEV (reference sequence). V lost 1 base, J lost 2 bases, and 14 bases lay in between. The DNA for the CDR3 is TGTGCCAGCAGTTTATTCGGCGGACTTCTTAACACCGGGGAGCTGTTTTTT. This translates into CASSLFGGLLNTGELFF.

This clonotype showed up many times. This chain links TRBV4-1 with TRBJ2-5; D is perhaps TRBD2 (6 bases). This CDR3 is built from 15 residues. Germline CDR1 and CDR2: MGHRA and YSYEKL. Trimming took 1 base from V and 3 from J, leaving 12 bases between them. The CDR3 coding sequence is TGCGCCAGCAGCCAAGGGCTGGGACTGGAAGAGACCCAGTACTTC. This encodes CASSQGLGLEETQYF.

This clonotype was recorded many times. The V and J genes are TRBV2 and TRBJ2-1; a weak D match, TRBD1 (6 bases). The CDR3 contains 14 residues. V was clipped by 8 bases and J by 9 bases, with 20 bases between them. The germline gives CDR1 SNHLY, CDR2 FYNNEI. The CDR3 DNA is TGTGCCAGCCCCCCGGGACAAGACCCTGGTGAGCAGTTCTTC. Amino acids: CASPPGQDPGEQFF.

This clonotype was observed at least ten times. The rearrangement joins TRBV7-2 to TRBJ2-3; D not resolved. CDR3 length: 15 amino acids. Trimming stripped 0 bases from V and 4 bases from J, with 11 bases between. Germline values: CDR1 SGHTA, CDR2 FQGNSA. The CDR3 coding sequence is TGTGCCAGCAGCTTAGCCCTTCGACACGCAGATACGCAGTATTTT. This gives the protein CASSLALRHADTQYF.

The rearrangement joins TRBV7-2 to TRBJ1-5, with D perhaps matching TRBD1 (5 bases). Looked up from germline, CDR1 is SGHTA and CDR2 is FQGNSA. Trimming took 4 bases from V and 3 from J, leaving 7 bases between them. CDR3 length equals 13 residues. This CDR3 is CASSSGPNQPQHF. The CDR3 region has the DNA TGTGCCAGCAGCTCGGGGCCCAATCAGCCCCAGCATTTT.

V gene TRBV4-1 combines with J gene TRBJ2-1; 8 nucleotides agree with TRBD2. CDR1 is MGHRA, CDR2 YSYEKL, per germline. V shed 3 bases, J shed 8 bases, and the junction held 12 bases outside the gene matches. This CDR3 region has 16 residues. For the CDR3, the DNA is TGCGCCAGCAGCCAGGCCCTTGGCGGGGGGTACTATGAGCAGTTCTTC. Translated: CASSQALGGGYYEQFF.

This clonotype was observed a few times. The rearrangement joins TRBV7-9 to TRBJ2-3; weak D call: TRBD1 (6 bases). There are 16 residues in the CDR3. Germline V gene data show CDR1 as SEHNR and CDR2 as FQNEAQ (reference sequence). V was clipped by 3 bases and J by 0 bases, with 13 bases between them. CDR3 amino acids: CASSLTGTTSTDTQYF. CDR3 sequence (DNA): TGTGCCAGCAGCTTGACCGGGACAACTAGCACAGATACGCAGTATTTT. The entire variable domain, with the rest obtained from reference TRBV7-9 and TRBJ2-3, is as follows: DTGVSQNPRHKITKRGQNVTFRCDPISEHNRLYWYRQTLGQGPEFLTYFQNEAQLEKSRLLSDRFSAERPKGSFSTLEIQRTEQGDSAMYLCASSLTGTTSTDTQYFGPGTRLTVL.

V and J are TRBV6-6 and TRBJ2-2; TRBD1 matches at 7 bases. In germline, CDR1 is MNHNY, CDR2 SVGAGI (reference sequence). The ends lost 4 bases at V and 1 base at J; junction bases unmatched: 0. This CDR3 has 14 amino acids. This chain's CDR3 is CASSWTGNTGELFF. The DNA of the CDR3 is TGTGCCAGCAGTTGGACAGGGAACACCGGGGAGCTGTTTTTT.

This clonotype was picked up a small number of times. The genes are TRBV5-1 and TRBJ2-3; 10 bases fit TRBD2. V was clipped by 4 bases and J by 0 bases; unmatched bases: 5. Germline V gene data show CDR1 as SGHRS and CDR2 as YFSETQ. This CDR3 is built from 16 residues. CDR3 sequence: CASSPASGGSTDTQYF. The DNA of the CDR3 is TGCGCCAGCAGCCCGGCTAGCGGGGGAAGCACAGATACGCAGTATTTT.

This clonotype was counted a few times. The rearrangement joins TRBV12-3 or TRBV12-4 to TRBJ2-3; D possibly uses TRBD1 or TRBD2 (6 bases each). The V gene lost 7 bases and the J gene lost 2 bases, with 16 bases spanning the gap. The CDR3 totals 15 residues. CDR3 region: CASNLEGGPTDTQYF. The CDR3 bases are TGTGCCAGCAACTTGGAGGGGGGTCCCACAGATACGCAGTATTTT.

This clonotype occurred a few times. The J gene is TRBJ2-3, the V gene TRBV7-6; D remains unclear. Trimming took 7 bases from V and 4 from J, leaving 12 bases between them. This CDR3 region has 13 residues. Germline CDR1 is SGHVS and CDR2 is FNYEAQ. CDR3: CASNRGEADTQYF. In DNA form, the CDR3 reads TGTGCCAGCAATCGAGGAGAGGCAGATACGCAGTATTTT.

This clonotype has only a few counts. The chain's CDR3 is CASSVAHANYGYTF. The CDR3 DNA sequence: TGTGCCAGCAGCGTAGCTCACGCTAACTATGGCTACACCTTC. The chain has TRBV9 and TRBJ1-2; D not certain. CDR1 is SGDLS and CDR2 is YYNGEE in the germline V gene. The V end was cut by 0 bases, the J end by 0 bases, with 6 bases between. The CDR3 is made up of 14 amino acids.

This clonotype was observed at least ten times. This sequence joins TRBV30 and TRBJ2-3, with D possibly being TRBD2 (6 bases). The V gene's germline CDR1 is GTSNPN and CDR2 SVGIG (reference sequence). The CDR3 has 16 amino acids. V was trimmed by 5 bases and J by 0 bases, leaving 18 bases between them. CDR3 sequence: CAWATRGTPSTDTQYF. For the CDR3, the DNA is TGTGCCTGGGCGACTAGAGGGACCCCTAGCACAGATACGCAGTATTTT.

This clonotype appeared a few times. The genes are TRBV7-8 and TRBJ2-5; D remains ambiguous. CDR1 and CDR2 from the germline V gene are SGHVS and FQNEAQ. Trimming removed 5 bases at V and 5 bases at J, with 9 bases between. The CDR3 sequence is 12 residues long. The chain's CDR3 is CASSEGWETQYF. The CDR3 coding sequence is TGTGCCAGCAGCGAAGGGTGGGAGACCCAGTACTTC.

This clonotype was counted at least ten times. The CDR3 DNA follows: TGCAGTGCTAGAGATCGAGGGGGCGTATACGAGCAGTACGTC. Protein: CSARDRGGVYEQYV. This chain links TRBV20-1 with TRBJ2-7; the match to TRBD1 covers 7 bases. Germline assignment: CDR1 DFQATT and CDR2 SNEGSKA (reference sequence). Losses at the gene ends were 0 bases for V and 4 bases for J; bases not matched to a gene: 6. The CDR3 runs to 14 residues.

The chain couples TRBV7-9 to TRBJ2-6; D is uncertain. The CDR3 sequence is 16 residues long. Trimming left V 1 base short and J 3 bases short, with 10 bases between. In germline, CDR1 is SEHNR, CDR2 FQNEAQ (reference sequence). The CDR3, as DNA: TGTGCCAGCAGCTTAGGTGCTTTAATTGGGGCCAACGTCCTGACTTTC. This translates into CASSLGALIGANVLTF.

The chain uses TRBV6-2 or TRBV6-3 and TRBJ2-5; tentative D call: TRBD2 (7 bases). The V gene's germline CDR1 is MNHEY and CDR2 SVGEGT. This CDR3 is built from 19 residues. The V and J ends lost 6 bases and 3 bases respectively, with 29 bases between them. The CDR3 region has the DNA TGTGCCAGCAGCCCTCCCGGAGTAGCCGGGGGGCGCAGGGAAGAGACCCAGTACTTC. This encodes CASSPPGVAGGRREETQYF.

This clonotype was detected a few times. The rearrangement joins TRBV4-1 to TRBJ2-7; D is perhaps TRBD2 (6 bases). V was clipped by 5 bases and J by 1 base, with 21 bases between them. The CDR3 is 17 residues long. Germline V gene sequence: CDR1 MGHRA, CDR2 YSYEKL. The CDR3 here is CASSYATPTSGSYEQYF. DNA for the CDR3: TGCGCCAGCAGCTACGCCACCCCGACTAGTGGTTCCTACGAGCAGTACTTC.

In this sample, this clonotype turned up a few times. The gene calls are TRBV6-4 and TRBJ2-2; the match to TRBD1 covers 9 bases. Germline values: CDR1 MRHNA, CDR2 SNTAGT. V trimming: 0 bases; J trimming: 6 bases; junction bases outside the gene matches: 8. The CDR3 is 17 residues long. This CDR3 is CASSDSTEQGAAGELFF. CDR3 DNA: TGTGCCAGCAGTGACTCGACCGAACAGGGGGCGGCCGGGGAGCTGTTTTTT.

The chain is built from TRBV4-1 and TRBJ2-5; D possibly corresponds to TRBD2 (5 bases). CDR3 length equals 17 residues. CDR1 and CDR2 from the germline V gene are MGHRA and YSYEKL. The germline V and J ends were trimmed by 1 base and 5 bases, with 20 bases remaining between them. CDR3 sequence reads: CASSQVESGSGRETQYF. The DNA of the CDR3 is TGCGCCAGCAGCCAAGTCGAGAGCGGAAGCGGAAGGGAGACCCAGTACTTC.